The 23 T cell receptor beta chains in this list originate from one sample, sequenced in a study of T cells after posttransplantation cyclophosphamide. Methotrexate plus calcineurin inhibitor accompanied controls' myeloablative marrow transplants; sampling was 1 year later. Clones were sequenced by immunoSEQ multiplex PCR, and TCRdb holds only the in-frame ones, with some missing. Seen here are roughly 15,000 clones, over 75% observed once, and the top ten hold about 4%. Source: PBMCs, taken after an allogeneic stem cell transplant with a calcineurin inhibitor and methotrexate. The receptors were gathered from a male patient between 50 and 60 years old who received an allogeneic stem cell transplant from an unrelated donor, was CMV-positive, and had chronic GVHD only. Part of the T cell pool may stem from the graft donor.

V is TRBV4-2 and J is TRBJ2-3, with 8 bases matching TRBD2. Germline CDR1 is LGHNA and CDR2 is YNFKEQ. The length of the CDR3 is 21 residues. The V gene end was trimmed by 4 bases and the J gene end by 0 bases; junction bases not matched to a gene: 21. CDR3 sequence (DNA): TGTGCCAGCAGCCCATTAATACAAACGACTAGCGCGACCTCTAGCACAGATACGCAGTATTTT. It is translated as CASSPLIQTTSATSSTDTQYF.

The V and J genes are TRBV7-2 and TRBJ2-2; maybe TRBD1 (6 bases). The CDR3 totals 13 residues. Germline lookup yields CDR1 SGHTA and CDR2 FQGNSA. V was clipped by 6 bases and J by 7 bases, with 12 bases between them. The CDR3 reads CASRPGVGGELFF. The CDR3 region has the DNA TGTGCCAGCAGGCCAGGGGTGGGCGGGGAGCTGTTTTTT.

This chain connects TRBV7-3 to TRBJ2-1, with D perhaps TRBD1 (6 bases). Germline CDR1 and CDR2: SGHTA and FQGTGA. This CDR3 contains 16 residues. The V end lost 5 bases, the J end lost 6 bases, and 20 bases lay between the germline ends. The CDR3 region is CASSLSRGSDGNEQFF. The DNA for the CDR3 is TGTGCCAGCAGCCTCAGCAGGGGAAGCGATGGCAATGAGCAGTTCTTC.

The chain joins TRBV11-3 to TRBJ2-5; 10 nucleotides agree with TRBD2. The CDR3 contains 17 residues. With V trimmed by 5 bases and J by 2 bases, 11 bases remained unmatched. CDR1 is SGHNT, CDR2 YENEEA, per germline. CDR3 in DNA: TGTGCCAGCAGCCCCTATGGGGGGACTAGCGTACAAGAGACCCAGTACTTC. This translates into CASSPYGGTSVQETQYF.

The rearrangement uses TRBV4-3 and TRBJ2-5; 8 nucleotides agree with TRBD2. The J segment lost 5 bases and the V segment lost 0 bases, leaving 11 bases of the junction unmatched. The CDR3 covers 17 residues. Looked up from germline, CDR1 is LGHNA and CDR2 is YSLEER. CDR3 residues: CASSQDGSSGRWETQYF. The CDR3 DNA is TGCGCCAGCAGCCAAGATGGTTCCAGCGGGAGATGGGAGACCCAGTACTTC.

V is TRBV4-1 and J is TRBJ2-5, with 11 bases identical to TRBD2. Trimming at V came to 3 bases and at J to 5 bases, leaving 8 bases not matched to a gene. The CDR3 runs to 16 residues. Germline V gives CDR1 MGHRA, CDR2 YSYEKL. Here the CDR3 DNA reads TGCGCCAGCAGCCAGATTCTAGCGGGGGGTGGGGAGACCCAGTACTTC. Translating gives CASSQILAGGGETQYF.

This clone was picked up a small number of times. The J gene is TRBJ1-2, the V gene TRBV6-6, with a tentative D call TRBD1 (6 bases). This CDR3 contains 14 residues. V lost 0 bases, J lost 6 bases, and 11 bases lay in between. The germline CDR1 and CDR2 sequences are MNHNY and SVGAGI (reference sequence). The CDR3 DNA reads as TGTGCCAGCAGTTACTCGACGGGGGGCGATGGCTACACCTTC. Translated: CASSYSTGGDGYTF.

For the CDR3, the DNA is TGTGCCAGCAGTGAACGGGTCCTGGGCACAGATACGCAGTATTTT. It translates to CASSERVLGTDTQYF. The V and J genes are TRBV6-1 and TRBJ2-3; no reliable D call. V was cut by 2 bases and J by 1 base, with 10 bases left in between. The CDR3 runs 15 residues. Per germline, CDR1 MNHNS and CDR2 SASEGT.

The rearrangement joins TRBV16 to TRBJ2-7, with TRBD1 matching 8 bases. CDR3 length: 16 amino acids. From germline, CDR1 is KGHSY and CDR2 FQNENV. V shed 1 base, J shed 0 bases, and the junction held 5 bases outside the gene matches. In nucleotides, the CDR3 is TGTGCCAGCAGCCAATATGGACAGGGAGACTCCTACGAGCAGTACTTC. Encoded protein: CASSQYGQGDSYEQYF.

The V and J genes are TRBV19 and TRBJ2-3; the match to TRBD1 covers 9 bases. Germline assignment: CDR1 LNHDA and CDR2 SQIVND (reference sequence). V dropped 10 bases and J dropped 2; count of bases not matched to a gene: 10. This CDR3 is 15 amino acids long. For the CDR3, the DNA is TGTGCCACCCTTTTCCGGGACAGGGACACAGATACGCAGTATTTT. Its translation: CATLFRDRDTDTQYF.

The V gene is TRBV7-2, the J gene TRBJ1-1; D gene uncertain. CDR3 length: 15 residues. Germline-derived CDR1 and CDR2 are SGHTA and FQGNSA. Trimming removed 5 bases at V and 4 bases at J, with 17 bases between. The CDR3 DNA reads as TGTGCCAGCAGCCCCGAACTGGGGAGAACCACTGAAGCTTTCTTT. It is translated as CASSPELGRTTEAFF. Full variable domain (rest looked up from reference TRBV7-2 and TRBJ1-1): GAGVSQSPSNKVTEKGKDVELRCDPISGHTALYWYRQSLGQGLEFLIYFQGNSAPDKSGLPSDRFSAERTGGSVSTLTIQRTQQEDSAVYLCASSPELGRTTEAFFGQGTRLTVV.

The table lists this clone with a count of one. The V and J genes are TRBV5-1 and TRBJ1-4; D ambiguous. CDR1 is SGHRS and CDR2 is YFSETQ in the germline V gene. This CDR3 spans 15 amino acids. The ends were cut back, 1 base at V and 4 bases at J, with 11 bases in the middle. The CDR3 loop is CASSLSMTGNEKLFF. For the CDR3, the DNA is TGCGCCAGCAGCTTGTCTATGACGGGTAATGAAAAACTGTTTTTT.

Points on this clone: Distinct nucleotide sequences in the sample also encode this CDR3. This chain joins TRBV18 and TRBJ2-7; 8 positions match TRBD1. This CDR3 has 15 residues. The ends lost 2 bases at V and 2 bases at J; junction bases unmatched: 5. CDR1 is KGHSH, CDR2 LQKENI, per germline. CDR3 region: CASSPLGQGAYEQYF. The CDR3, as DNA: TGTGCCAGCTCACCATTAGGACAGGGCGCCTACGAGCAGTACTTC.

This chain connects TRBV5-1 to TRBJ2-7, with 11 positions matching TRBD1. CDR3 length: 15 amino acids. Germline V gives CDR1 SGHRS, CDR2 YFSETQ. V dropped 6 bases and J dropped 7; count of bases not matched to a gene: 12. CDR3 sequence reads: CASNWGTGGSGEQYF. CDR3 in DNA: TGCGCCAGCAACTGGGGGACAGGGGGTTCTGGGGAGCAGTACTTC.

This sequence joins TRBV11-2 and TRBJ2-1; 12 nucleotides agree with TRBD2. CDR3 length: 18 residues. The V gene's germline CDR1 is SGHAT and CDR2 FQNNGV. J lost 3 bases, V lost 0 bases, and 6 bases had no gene match. The CDR3 DNA reads TGTGCCAGCAGCTTAGATCAACTAGCGGGAGGCCGCTACAATGAGCAGTTCTTC. The encoded protein is CASSLDQLAGGRYNEQFF.

The V gene is TRBV11-3, the J gene TRBJ2-7; D possibly corresponds to TRBD1 (7 bases). CDR3 size: 16 residues. The germline V and J ends were trimmed by 0 bases and 0 bases, with 12 bases remaining between them. The V gene's germline CDR1 is SGHNT and CDR2 YENEEA. CDR3 nucleotide sequence: TGTGCCAGCAGCTTAGAAGGGGGGACAGTCTCCTACGAGCAGTACTTC. Its translation: CASSLEGGTVSYEQYF. Full variable domain (missing parts from reference TRBV11-3 and TRBJ2-7): EAGVVQSPRYKIIEKKQPVAFWCNPISGHNTLYWYLQNLGQGPELLIRYENEEAVDDSQLPKDRFSAERLKGVDSTLKIQPAELGDSAVYLCASSLEGGTVSYEQYFGPGTRLTVT.

This clone was counted only a few times. The chain employs TRBV28 and TRBJ2-7; 7 bases fit TRBD1. CDR3 length: 17 amino acids. CDR1 MDHEN and CDR2 SYDVKM come from the germline V gene. V lost 3 bases to trimming and J lost 0 bases; unmatched junction nucleotides: 11. The CDR3 nucleotides read TGTGCCAGCAGTTTTCCCACCGGGACAGAGATCTCCTACGAGCAGTACTTC. It yields the protein CASSFPTGTEISYEQYF.

The chain combines TRBV25-1 with TRBJ1-2; perhaps TRBD1 as D (6 bases). The CDR3 is 13 amino acids. Between the trimmed V and J ends, which lost 3 bases and 6 bases, there was a span of 11 bases. Germline-derived CDR1 and CDR2 are MGHDK and SYGVNS. CDR3 protein: CASSEGHSDGYTF. Here the CDR3 DNA reads TGTGCCAGCAGTGAGGGACACAGTGATGGCTACACCTTC.

The chain joins TRBV7-3 to TRBJ1-5; the D gene is possibly TRBD1 (6 bases). The CDR3 consists of 14 residues. Germline V gene data show CDR1 as SGHTA and CDR2 as FQGTGA. Deletions cut 4 bases from V and 5 bases from J, with 12 bases between. The CDR3 DNA reads TGTGCCAGCAGCTCCTCACAGGGCGATCAGCCCCAGCATTTT. Its protein is CASSSSQGDQPQHF.

V and J are TRBV6-1 and TRBJ2-2; 9 positions match TRBD1. In germline, CDR1 is MNHNS, CDR2 SASEGT. The trim removed 5 bases at V and 1 base at J, leaving 2 bases unmatched. CDR3 length: 15 residues. CDR3 coding DNA: TGTGCCAGCAGTTCGACAGGGGGGAACACCGGGGAGCTGTTTTTT. This codes for CASSSTGGNTGELFF.

This rearrangement joins TRBV5-8 to TRBJ1-6, with 8 bases fitting TRBD1. The V gene end was trimmed by 5 bases and the J gene end by 6 bases; junction bases not matched to a gene: 7. The CDR3 loop spans 15 amino acids. Germline-derived CDR1 and CDR2 are SGHTS and YDEGEE. In nucleotides, the CDR3 is TGTGCCAGCAGTCCCCGGACAGGGCGTAATTCACCCCTCCACTTT. Residues: CASSPRTGRNSPLHF.

This chain links TRBV5-4 with TRBJ2-3, with a weak D call TRBD2 (6 bases). This CDR3 has 16 residues. Germline V gene sequence: CDR1 SGHNT, CDR2 YYREEE (reference sequence). Trimming removed 3 bases from V and 0 bases from J, with 14 bases in between. The CDR3 here is CASSSGLSTSTDTQYF. CDR3 DNA: TGTGCCAGCAGCTCGGGACTCTCGACTAGCACAGATACGCAGTATTTT.

This chain uses TRBV5-5 with TRBJ2-1, with TRBD1 identical over 7 bases. Germline V gene lookup returns CDR1 SGHKS and CDR2 YYEKEE (reference sequence). V was pared by 0 bases and J by 3 bases, with 3 bases of the junction left unmatched. The CDR3 loop spans 15 amino acids. This chain's CDR3 is CASSLVTGHYNEQFF. The CDR3 DNA is TGTGCCAGCAGCTTGGTGACAGGGCACTACAATGAGCAGTTCTTC.